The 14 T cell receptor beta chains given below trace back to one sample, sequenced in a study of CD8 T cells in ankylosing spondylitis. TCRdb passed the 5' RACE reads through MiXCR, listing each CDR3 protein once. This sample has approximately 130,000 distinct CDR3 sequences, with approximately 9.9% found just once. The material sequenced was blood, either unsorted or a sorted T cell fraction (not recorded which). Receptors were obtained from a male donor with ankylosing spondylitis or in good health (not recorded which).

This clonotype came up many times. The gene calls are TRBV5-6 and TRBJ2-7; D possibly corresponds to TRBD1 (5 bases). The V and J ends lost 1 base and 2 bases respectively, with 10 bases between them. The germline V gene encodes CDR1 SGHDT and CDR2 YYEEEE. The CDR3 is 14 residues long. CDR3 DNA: TGTGCCAGCAGCTTGTTCGACAGACCCTACGAGCAGTACTTC. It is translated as CASSLFDRPYEQYF. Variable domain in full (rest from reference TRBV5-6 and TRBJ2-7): DAGVTQSPTHLIKTRGQQVTLRCSPKSGHDTVSWYQQALGQGPQFIFQYYEEEERQRGNFPDRFSGHQFPNYSSELNVNALLLGDSALYLCASSLFDRPYEQYFGPGTRLTVT.

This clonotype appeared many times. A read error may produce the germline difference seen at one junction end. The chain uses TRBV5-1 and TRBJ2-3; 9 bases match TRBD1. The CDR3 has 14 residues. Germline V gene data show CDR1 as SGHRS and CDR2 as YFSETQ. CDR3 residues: CASRLDRGTDTQYF. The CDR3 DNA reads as TGCGCCAGCAGATTGGACAGGGGTACAGATACGCAGTATTTT.

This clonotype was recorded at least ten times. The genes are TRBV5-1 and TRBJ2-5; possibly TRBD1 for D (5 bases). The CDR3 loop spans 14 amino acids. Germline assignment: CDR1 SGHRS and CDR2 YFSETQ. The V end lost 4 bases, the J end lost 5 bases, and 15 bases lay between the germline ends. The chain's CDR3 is CASSRQRNTETQYF. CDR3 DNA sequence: TGCGCCAGCAGCCGACAGAGGAATACGGAGACCCAGTACTTC.

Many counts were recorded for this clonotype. The CDR3 nucleotides read TGCGCCAGCAGGGGGACTAGCGGGAGTGTCGCCTACAATGAGCAGTTCTTC. Residues: CASRGTSGSVAYNEQFF. The chain is built from TRBV5-1 and TRBJ2-1; 14 positions match TRBD2. J gave up 2 bases and V 5 bases, and 6 bases lay outside the gene matches. Germline lookup yields CDR1 SGHRS and CDR2 YFSETQ. CDR3 length: 17 amino acids.

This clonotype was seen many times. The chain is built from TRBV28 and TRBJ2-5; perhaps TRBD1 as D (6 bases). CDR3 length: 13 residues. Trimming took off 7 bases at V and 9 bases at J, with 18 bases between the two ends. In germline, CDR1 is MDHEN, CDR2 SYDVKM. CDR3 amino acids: CASTFGQLGAQYF. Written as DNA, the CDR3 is TGTGCCAGCACGTTTGGACAGCTCGGGGCCCAGTACTTC. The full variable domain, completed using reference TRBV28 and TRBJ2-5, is DVKVTQSSRYLVKRTGEKVFLECVQDMDHENMFWYRQDPGLGLRLIYFSYDVKMKEKGDIPEGYSVSREKKERFSLILESASTNQTSMYLCASTFGQLGAQYFGPGTRLLVL.

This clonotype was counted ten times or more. The CDR3 nucleotides are TGTGCCAGCACCCTGACCGGGCCCGGTGAGACCCAGTACTTC. This translates into CASTLTGPGETQYF. This chain links TRBV12-3 or TRBV12-4 with TRBJ2-5; unclear D gene. V was pared by 7 bases and J by 5 bases, with 17 bases between. The CDR3 sequence is 14 residues long.

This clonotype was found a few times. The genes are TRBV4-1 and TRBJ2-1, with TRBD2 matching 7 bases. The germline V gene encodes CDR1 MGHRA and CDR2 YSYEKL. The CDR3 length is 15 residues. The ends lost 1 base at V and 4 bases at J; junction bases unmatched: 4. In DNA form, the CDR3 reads TGCGCCAGCAGCCAAGTGGGCGGGAGTTACAATGAGCAGTTCTTC. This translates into CASSQVGGSYNEQFF.

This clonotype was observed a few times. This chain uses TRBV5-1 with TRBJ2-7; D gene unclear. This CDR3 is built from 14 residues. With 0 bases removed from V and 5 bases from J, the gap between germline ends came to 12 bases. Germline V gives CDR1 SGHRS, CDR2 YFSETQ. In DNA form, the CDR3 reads TGCGCCAGCAGCTTGGGTCCTCCATCCCACGAGCAGTACTTC. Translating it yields CASSLGPPSHEQYF.

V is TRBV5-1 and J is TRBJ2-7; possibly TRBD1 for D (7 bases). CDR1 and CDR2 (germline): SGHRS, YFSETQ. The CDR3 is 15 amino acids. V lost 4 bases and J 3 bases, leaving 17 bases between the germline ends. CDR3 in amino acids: CASSKEGTVGYEQYF. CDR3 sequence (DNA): TGCGCCAGCAGCAAGGAGGGGACAGTTGGCTACGAGCAGTACTTC.

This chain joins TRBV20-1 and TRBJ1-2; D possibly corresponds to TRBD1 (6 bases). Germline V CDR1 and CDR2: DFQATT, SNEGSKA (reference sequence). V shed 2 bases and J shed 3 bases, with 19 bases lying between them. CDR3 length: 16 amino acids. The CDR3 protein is CSARSPGQATYYGYTF. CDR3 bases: TGCAGTGCTAGATCCCCGGGACAAGCCACCTACTATGGCTACACCTTC.

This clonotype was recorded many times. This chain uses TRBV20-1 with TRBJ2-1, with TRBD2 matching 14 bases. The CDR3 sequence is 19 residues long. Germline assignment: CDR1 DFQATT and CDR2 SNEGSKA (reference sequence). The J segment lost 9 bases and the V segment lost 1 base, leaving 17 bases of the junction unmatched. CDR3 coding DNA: TGCAGTGCTAGAGGATGGGACAGGGGGGGACTAGCGGGAGTGGGTGAGCAGTTCTTC. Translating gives CSARGWDRGGLAGVGEQFF.

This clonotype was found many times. The CDR3 DNA reads TGCGCCAGCAGCCAAAGGGGTTCCGATACGCAGTATTTT. Encoded protein: CASSQRGSDTQYF. This chain links TRBV4-3 with TRBJ2-3, with D maybe TRBD1 (5 bases). V lost 2 bases and J 6 bases, leaving 9 bases between the germline ends. CDR1 and CDR2 from the germline V gene are LGHNA and YSLEER. This CDR3 contains 13 residues.

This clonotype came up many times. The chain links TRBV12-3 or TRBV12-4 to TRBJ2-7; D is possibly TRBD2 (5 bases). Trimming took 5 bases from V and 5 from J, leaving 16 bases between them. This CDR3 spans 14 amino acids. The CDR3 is CASSPGGSLHEQYF. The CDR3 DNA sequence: TGTGCCAGCAGTCCTGGTGGGAGTCTGCACGAGCAGTACTTC.

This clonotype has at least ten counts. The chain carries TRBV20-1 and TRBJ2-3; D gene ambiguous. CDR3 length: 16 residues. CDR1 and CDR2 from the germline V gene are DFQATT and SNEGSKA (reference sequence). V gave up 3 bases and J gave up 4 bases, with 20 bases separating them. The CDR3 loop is CSARGRRRIHPDTQYF. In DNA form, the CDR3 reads TGCAGTGCTAGGGGTCGACGGCGGATCCACCCAGATACGCAGTATTTT.